The sequence of this TCR beta chain was determined in a study of T cells in Graves' hyperthyroidism and ophthalmopathy. Amplification of TCR beta CDR3 regions used RNA as the template. The HTBI set primed first-round TCR CDR3 RT-PCR. TCRdb called the multiplex PCR reads again in MiXCR, with one record for every CDR3 protein. This table has fewer than 400,000 distinct CDR3 sequences, around a sixth appearing once. Germline trimming cut 5 bases from V and 8 bases from J; bases unmatched to any gene: 10. Germline V CDR1 and CDR2: SEHNR, FQNEAQ (reference sequence). The CDR3 consists of 15 residues. Aged 18 to 65, the patients had hyperthyroidism that was newly diagnosed and had lasted under 2 months. This clonotype was picked up many times.

The source material was blood. The clonotype comes from a man aged 25-45 years with Graves' hyperthyroidism. The rearrangement uses TRBV7-9 and TRBJ1-4, with 8 positions matching TRBD1. CDR3 sequence (DNA): TGTGCCAGCAGCCATGACAGGGGAGGGCGAGAAAAACTGTTTTTT. It translates to CASSHDRGGREKLFF. Together with reference TRBV7-9 and TRBJ1-4, the CDR3 gives the full variable domain: DTGVSQNPRHKITKRGQNVTFRCDPISEHNRLYWYRQTLGQGPEFLTYFQNEAQLEKSRLLSDRFSAERPKGSFSTLEIQRTEQGDSAMYLCASSHDRGGREKLFFGSGTQLSVL.